The rows below give T cell receptor beta chains drawn from one sample of a study of T cell repertoires in cytomegalovirus infection. Via MiXCR, TCRdb re-called the reads, giving one row per CDR3 protein. The sample lists 200,000 or so distinct CDR3 sequences, 25% to 30% occurring once. The sequenced sample was PBMCs. Every receptor here comes from a human donor in good health (CMV status not recorded). Some clones in this sample may be carry-over from other donors' samples. Both conserved end residues are part of each CDR3. Fields, in order: clone size, J gene, D gene, V gene, CDR3 DNA, CDR3 protein. D genes are given only for firm matches. A clone size is listed for some rows: how often the clone was seen (once, few, many), or a class if it is expanded.

few | TRBJ1-4 | TRBD1 | TRBV6-1 | TGTGCCAGCAGTGAGCCCGGGACAGTCAATGAAAAACTGTTTTTT | CASSEPGTVNEKLFF
NA | TRBJ1-2 | TRBD1 | TRBV7-9 | TGTGCCAGCAGCTGGGACAGGGGTGGCTACACCTTC | CASSWDRGGYTF
few | TRBJ1-1 | NA | TRBV5-4 | TGTGCCAGCAGCCTGGATCCGGTGGGGAACACTGAAGCTTTCTTT | CASSLDPVGNTEAFF
NA | TRBJ2-1 | NA | TRBV7-3 | TGTGCCAGCAGCCCTTTAGGGGGGGACTTAAGCGGTGAGCAGTTCTTC | CASSPLGGDLSGEQFF
NA | TRBJ1-4 | NA | TRBV6-6 | TGTGCAGTATCGGGGGTGACTGGAAAACTGTTTTTT | CAVSGVTGKLFF
few | TRBJ2-1 | NA | TRBV11-2 | TGTGCCAGCAGCTTAGATCTGATCGGCGAGCAGTTCTTC | CASSLDLIGEQFF
NA | TRBJ1-1 | NA | TRBV10-1 | TGCGCCAGCAGTGAGTCGGGCCTCACAAGAGGCACTGAAGCTTTCTTT | CASSESGLTRGTEAFF
few | TRBJ1-1 | NA | TRBV5-4 | TGTGCCAGCAGCTTAGAAGAGGGTCGGGGCACTGAAGCTTTCTTT | CASSLEEGRGTEAFF
NA | TRBJ2-1 | TRBD2 | TRBV10-3 | TGTGCCATCAGCTCTCGGGTAGCGGGGGGTCCATCGGGCAATGAGCAGTTCTTC | CAISSRVAGGPSGNEQFF
few | TRBJ2-7 | NA | TRBV3-1 | TGTGCCAGCACCCTATCGAGGCGATCCTACGAGCAGTACTTC | CASTLSRRSYEQYF
few | TRBJ2-3 | NA | TRBV30 | TGTGCCTGGAGTACCGGGAGCACAGATACGCAGTATTTT | CAWSTGSTDTQYF
many | TRBJ1-2 | NA | TRBV12-3/TRBV12-4 | TGTGCCAGCAGTTTATTGGGTGTTAGCTATGGCTACACCTTC | CASSLLGVSYGYTF
few | TRBJ2-5 | TRBD2 | TRBV5-6 | TGTGCCAGCAGCTTGCCTTCGGGGGGAGAGACCCAGTACTTC | CASSLPSGGETQYF
few | TRBJ1-6 | TRBD1 | TRBV7-2 | TGTGCCAGCAGCCAGGACAGGGATCGATCACCCCTCCACTTT | CASSQDRDRSPLHF
few | TRBJ1-1 | NA | TRBV19 | TGTGCCAGTACCACCAGTCGGGGCTTTTGGACTGAAGCTTTCTTT | CASTTSRGFWTEAFF
few | TRBJ1-1 | NA | TRBV5-8 | TGTGCCAGCAGCCGGGGACGGAAGAACACTGAAGCTTTCTTT | CASSRGRKNTEAFF
NA | TRBJ2-1 | TRBD1 | TRBV25-1 | TGTGCCAGCACAGACAGGGGTTATGAGCAGTTCTTC | CASTDRGYEQFF
many | TRBJ2-2 | TRBD1 | TRBV6-2/TRBV6-3 | TGTGCCACCAAACCAGGGGGCTTTAGCGGGGAGCTGTTTTTT | CATKPGGFSGELFF
NA | TRBJ2-1 | NA | TRBV3-1 | TGTGCCAGCAGCCAAGATCTACCGTCTAGGCAGGTTCTTCACAATGAGCAGTTCTTC | CASSQDLPSRQVLHNEQFF
few | TRBJ2-3 | NA | TRBV7-6 | TGTGCCAGCAGCCTCGGGACTGCGACAGATACGCAGTATTTT | CASSLGTATDTQYF
NA | TRBJ1-6 | TRBD1 | TRBV4-2 | TGTGCCAGCAGCCAAGGACGGACAGGGAGCTCCTATAATTCACCCCTCCACTTT | CASSQGRTGSSYNSPLHF
NA | TRBJ1-2 | NA | TRBV9 | TGTGCCAGCAGCGTAGCTGACAGATCCTATGGCTACACCTTC | CASSVADRSYGYTF
few | TRBJ2-2 | TRBD1 | TRBV19 | TGTGCCGGTAGACAGGGTGCGGACACCGGGGAGCTGTTTTTT | CAGRQGADTGELFF
NA | TRBJ1-1 | NA | TRBV28 | TGTGCCAGCAGTTTCCCCGCCGAAGCTTTCTTT | CASSFPAEAFF
few | TRBJ1-2 | TRBD1 | TRBV19 | TGTGCCAGTAGTGCCTCGGGACAGTCGGATGGCTACACCTTC | CASSASGQSDGYTF
few | TRBJ2-3 | NA | TRBV20-1 | TGCAGTGCTCCCTTTATGCTGCGGGCAGATACGCAGTATTTT | CSAPFMLRADTQYF
NA | TRBJ2-5 | NA | TRBV6-2/TRBV6-3 | TGTGCCAGCAGTCCCCGGGACTCGTCACGGACCCAGTACTTC | CASSPRDSSRTQYF
few | TRBJ1-1 | NA | TRBV2 | TGTGCCAGCAAAGATATCGGGACAACTAAAGCTTTCTTT | CASKDIGTTKAFF
NA | TRBJ2-7 | TRBD1 | TRBV6-1 | TGTGCCAGCAGGGACCGGGACAGAGTCTCCTACGAGCAGTACTTC | CASRDRDRVSYEQYF
many | TRBJ2-5 | NA | TRBV7-2 | TGTGCCAGCACCCCGCCGGGTCCCCAAGAGACCCAGTACTTC | CASTPPGPQETQYF
NA | TRBJ1-1 | TRBD1 | TRBV5-4 | TGTGCCAGCAGGGGCTCGGGACAGATCGACACTGAAGCTTTCTTT | CASRGSGQIDTEAFF